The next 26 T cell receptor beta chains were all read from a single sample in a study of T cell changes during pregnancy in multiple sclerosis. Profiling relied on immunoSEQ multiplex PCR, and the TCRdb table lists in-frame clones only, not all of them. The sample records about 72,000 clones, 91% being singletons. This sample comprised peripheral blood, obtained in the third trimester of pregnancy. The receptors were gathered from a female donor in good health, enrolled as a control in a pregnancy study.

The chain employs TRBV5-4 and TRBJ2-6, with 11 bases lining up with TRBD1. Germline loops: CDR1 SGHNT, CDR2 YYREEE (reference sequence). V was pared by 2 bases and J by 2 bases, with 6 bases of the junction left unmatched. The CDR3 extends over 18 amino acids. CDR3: CASSFGQGAFAGANVLTF. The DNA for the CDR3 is TGTGCCAGCAGCTTCGGACAGGGGGCTTTCGCTGGGGCCAACGTCCTGACTTTC.

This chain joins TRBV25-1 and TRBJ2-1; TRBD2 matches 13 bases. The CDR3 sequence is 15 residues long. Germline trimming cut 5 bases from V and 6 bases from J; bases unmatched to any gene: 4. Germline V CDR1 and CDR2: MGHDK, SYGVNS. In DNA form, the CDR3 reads TGTGCCAGCAGTCCGGGACTAGCGGGACCCAATGAGCAGTTCTTC. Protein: CASSPGLAGPNEQFF.

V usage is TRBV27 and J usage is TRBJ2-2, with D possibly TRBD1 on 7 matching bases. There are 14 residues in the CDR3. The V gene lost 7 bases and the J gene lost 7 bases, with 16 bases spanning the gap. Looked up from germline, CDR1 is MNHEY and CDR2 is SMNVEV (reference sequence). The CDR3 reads CASTQQGRIGELFF. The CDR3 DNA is TGTGCCAGCACTCAACAGGGGAGGATCGGGGAGCTGTTTTTT.

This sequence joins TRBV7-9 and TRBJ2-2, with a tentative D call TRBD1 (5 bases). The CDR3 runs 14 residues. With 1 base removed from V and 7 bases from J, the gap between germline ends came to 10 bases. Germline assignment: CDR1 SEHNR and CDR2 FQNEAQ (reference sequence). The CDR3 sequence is CASSLVGVGGELFF. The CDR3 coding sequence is TGTGCCAGCAGCTTAGTAGGGGTCGGCGGGGAGCTGTTTTTT. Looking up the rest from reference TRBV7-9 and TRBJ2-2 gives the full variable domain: DTGVSQNPRHKITKRGQNVTFRCDPISEHNRLYWYRQTLGQGPEFLTYFQNEAQLEKSRLLSDRFSAERPKGSFSTLEIQRTEQGDSAMYLCASSLVGVGGELFFGEGSRLTVL.

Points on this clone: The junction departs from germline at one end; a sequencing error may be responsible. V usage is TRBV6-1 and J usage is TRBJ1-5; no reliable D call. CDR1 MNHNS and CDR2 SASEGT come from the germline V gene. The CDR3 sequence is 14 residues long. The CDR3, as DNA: TGTGCCAGCAGCGAAGTCTATAGCAATCAGCCCCAGCATTTT. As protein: CASSEVYSNQPQHF.

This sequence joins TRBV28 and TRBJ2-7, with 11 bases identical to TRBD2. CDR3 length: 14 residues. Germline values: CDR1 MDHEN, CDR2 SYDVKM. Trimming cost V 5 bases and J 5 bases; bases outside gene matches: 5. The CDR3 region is CASSTSGRVDEQYF. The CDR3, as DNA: TGTGCCAGCAGTACTAGCGGGAGAGTGGACGAGCAGTACTTC.

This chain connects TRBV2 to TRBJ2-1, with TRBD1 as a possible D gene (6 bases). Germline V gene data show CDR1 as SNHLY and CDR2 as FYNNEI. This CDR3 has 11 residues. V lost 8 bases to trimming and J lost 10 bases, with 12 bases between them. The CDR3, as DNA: TGTGCCAGCGCGGTCAGGGGCGAGCAGTTCTTC. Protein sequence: CASAVRGEQFF. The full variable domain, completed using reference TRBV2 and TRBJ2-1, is EPEVTQTPSHQVTQMGQEVILRCVPISNHLYFYWYRQILGQKVEFLVSFYNNEISEKSEIFDDQFSVERPDGSNFTLKIRSTKLEDSAMYFCASAVRGEQFFGPGTRLTVL.

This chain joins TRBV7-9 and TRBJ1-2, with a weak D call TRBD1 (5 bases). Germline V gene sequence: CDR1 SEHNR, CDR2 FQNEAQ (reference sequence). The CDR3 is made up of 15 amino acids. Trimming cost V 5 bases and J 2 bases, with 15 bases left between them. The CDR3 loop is CASSLKSGGNYGYTF. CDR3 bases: TGTGCCAGCAGCCTCAAATCGGGGGGGAACTATGGCTACACCTTC.

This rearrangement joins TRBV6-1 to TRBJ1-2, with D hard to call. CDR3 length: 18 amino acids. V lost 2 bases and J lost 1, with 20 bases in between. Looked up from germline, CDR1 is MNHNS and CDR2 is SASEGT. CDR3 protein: CASSENPGIYTLNYGYTF. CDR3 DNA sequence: TGTGCCAGCAGTGAAAATCCGGGAATCTATACCCTTAACTATGGCTACACCTTC.

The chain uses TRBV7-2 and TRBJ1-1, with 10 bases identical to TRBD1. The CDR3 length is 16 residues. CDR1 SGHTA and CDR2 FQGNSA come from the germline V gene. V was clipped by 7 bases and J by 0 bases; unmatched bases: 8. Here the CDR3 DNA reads TGTGCCAGCAACAGGGACAGGGGTCAACTGAACACTGAAGCTTTCTTT. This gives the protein CASNRDRGQLNTEAFF. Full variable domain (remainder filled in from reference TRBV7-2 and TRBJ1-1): GAGVSQSPSNKVTEKGKDVELRCDPISGHTALYWYRQSLGQGLEFLIYFQGNSAPDKSGLPSDRFSAERTGGSVSTLTIQRTQQEDSAVYLCASNRDRGQLNTEAFFGQGTRLTVV.

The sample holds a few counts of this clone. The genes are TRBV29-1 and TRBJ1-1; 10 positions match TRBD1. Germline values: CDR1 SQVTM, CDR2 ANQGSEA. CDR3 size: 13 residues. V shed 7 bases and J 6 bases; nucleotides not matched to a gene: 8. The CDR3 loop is CSGKDRGTAEAFF. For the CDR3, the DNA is TGCAGCGGGAAGGACAGGGGGACCGCTGAAGCTTTCTTT. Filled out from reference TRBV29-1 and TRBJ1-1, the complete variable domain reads SAVISQKPSRDICQRGTSLTIQCQVDSQVTMMFWYRQQPGQSLTLIATANQGSEATYESGFVIDKFPISRPNLTFSTLTVSNMSPEDSSIYLCSGKDRGTAEAFFGQGTRLTVV.

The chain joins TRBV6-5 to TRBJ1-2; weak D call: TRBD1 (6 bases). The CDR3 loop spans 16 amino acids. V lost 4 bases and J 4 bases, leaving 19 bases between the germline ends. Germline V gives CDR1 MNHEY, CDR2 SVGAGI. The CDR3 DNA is TGTGCCAGCAGTTCCCAACGACAGGACTTAGGCTATGGCTACACCTTC. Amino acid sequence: CASSSQRQDLGYGYTF.

CDR3 nucleotides: TGTGCCAGCTCCGGACAGGGAGGAAACACTGAAGCTTTCTTT. Its protein product is CASSGQGGNTEAFF. The chain recombines TRBV18 with TRBJ1-1; 8 bases line up with TRBD1. The CDR3 runs to 14 residues. CDR1 KGHSH and CDR2 LQKENI come from the germline V gene. Germline trimming cut 6 bases from V and 2 bases from J; bases unmatched to any gene: 5.

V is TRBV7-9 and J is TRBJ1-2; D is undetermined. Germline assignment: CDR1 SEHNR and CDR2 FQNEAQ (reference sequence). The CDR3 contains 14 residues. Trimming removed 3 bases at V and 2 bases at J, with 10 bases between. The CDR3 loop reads CASSFSPVNYGYTF. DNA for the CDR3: TGTGCCAGCAGCTTTTCCCCGGTGAACTATGGCTACACCTTC. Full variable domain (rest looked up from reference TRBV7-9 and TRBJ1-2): DTGVSQNPRHKITKRGQNVTFRCDPISEHNRLYWYRQTLGQGPEFLTYFQNEAQLEKSRLLSDRFSAERPKGSFSTLEIQRTEQGDSAMYLCASSFSPVNYGYTFGSGTRLTVV.

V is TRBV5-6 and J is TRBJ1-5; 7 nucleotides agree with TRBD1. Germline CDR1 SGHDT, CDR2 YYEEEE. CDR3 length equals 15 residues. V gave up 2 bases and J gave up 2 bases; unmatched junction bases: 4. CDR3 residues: CASSFLTGGNQPQHF. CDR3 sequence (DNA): TGTGCCAGCAGCTTCCTAACAGGGGGCAATCAGCCCCAGCATTTT.

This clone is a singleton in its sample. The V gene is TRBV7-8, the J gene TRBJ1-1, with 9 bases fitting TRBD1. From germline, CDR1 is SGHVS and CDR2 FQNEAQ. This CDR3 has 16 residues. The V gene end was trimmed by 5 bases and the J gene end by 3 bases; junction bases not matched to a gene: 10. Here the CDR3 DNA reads TGTGCCAGCAGCCCCGGACAGGGGAATTCGGACACTGAAGCTTTCTTT. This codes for CASSPGQGNSDTEAFF.

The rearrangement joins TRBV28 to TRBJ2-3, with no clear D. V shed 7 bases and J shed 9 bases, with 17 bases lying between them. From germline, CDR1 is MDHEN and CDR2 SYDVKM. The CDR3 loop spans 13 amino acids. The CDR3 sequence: CASTLSAGWTQYF. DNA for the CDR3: TGTGCCAGCACTCTATCCGCTGGTTGGACGCAGTATTTT.

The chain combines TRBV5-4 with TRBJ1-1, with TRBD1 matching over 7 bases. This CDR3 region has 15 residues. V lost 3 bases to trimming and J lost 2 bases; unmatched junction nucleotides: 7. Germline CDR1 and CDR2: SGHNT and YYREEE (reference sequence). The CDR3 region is CASSWPGTANTEAFF. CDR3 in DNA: TGTGCCAGCAGCTGGCCAGGGACAGCAAACACTGAAGCTTTCTTT. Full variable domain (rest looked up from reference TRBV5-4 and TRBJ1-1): ETGVTQSPTHLIKTRGQQVTLRCSSQSGHNTVSWYQQALGQGPQFIFQYYREEENGRGNFPPRFSGLQFPNYSSELNVNALELDDSALYLCASSWPGTANTEAFFGQGTRLTVV.

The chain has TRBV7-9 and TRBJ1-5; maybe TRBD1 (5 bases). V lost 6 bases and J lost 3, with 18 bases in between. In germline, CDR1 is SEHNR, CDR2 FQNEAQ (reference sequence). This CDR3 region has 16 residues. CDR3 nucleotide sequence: TGTGCCAGCAGATCCTCGGGGGGGGGACCCAATCAGCCCCAGCATTTT. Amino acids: CASRSSGGGPNQPQHF.

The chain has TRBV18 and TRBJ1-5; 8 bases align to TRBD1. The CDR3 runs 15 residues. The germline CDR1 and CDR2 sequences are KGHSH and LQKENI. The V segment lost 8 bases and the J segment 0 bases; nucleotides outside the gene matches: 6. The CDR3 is CASATGDNSNQPQHF. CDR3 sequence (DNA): TGTGCCAGCGCGACAGGGGATAATAGCAATCAGCCCCAGCATTTT.

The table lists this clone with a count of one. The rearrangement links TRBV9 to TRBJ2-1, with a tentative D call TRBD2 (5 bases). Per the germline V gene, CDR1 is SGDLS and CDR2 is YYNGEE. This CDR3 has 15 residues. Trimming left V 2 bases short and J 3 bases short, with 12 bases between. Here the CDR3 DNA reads TGTGCCAGCAGCGTGAGGGAACGAGGCTACAATGAGCAGTTCTTC. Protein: CASSVRERGYNEQFF.

The CDR3 sequence: CASSLGGQTEAFF. Written as DNA, the CDR3 is TGTGCCAGCAGCTTAGGGGGACAGACTGAAGCTTTCTTT. The chain employs TRBV7-2 and TRBJ1-1, with 7 bases that match TRBD1. V was clipped by 1 base and J by 5 bases; unmatched bases: 1. Germline assignment: CDR1 SGHTA and CDR2 FQGNSA. This CDR3 spans 13 amino acids.

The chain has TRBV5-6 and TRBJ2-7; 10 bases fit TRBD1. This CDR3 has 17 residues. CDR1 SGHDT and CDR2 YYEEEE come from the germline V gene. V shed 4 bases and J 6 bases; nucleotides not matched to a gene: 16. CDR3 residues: CASSRGGTGTGAREQYF. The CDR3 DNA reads TGTGCCAGCAGCCGGGGGGGAACCGGGACAGGGGCTCGCGAGCAGTACTTC.

CDR3 protein: CASSSGQGDSPLHF. The CDR3, as DNA: TGTGCCAGCAGCTCGGGACAGGGAGATTCACCCCTCCACTTT. The chain uses TRBV5-4 and TRBJ1-6, with 9 bases matching TRBD1. Germline V gene lookup returns CDR1 SGHNT and CDR2 YYREEE (reference sequence). CDR3 size: 14 residues. J lost 8 bases, V lost 3 bases, and 3 bases had no gene match.

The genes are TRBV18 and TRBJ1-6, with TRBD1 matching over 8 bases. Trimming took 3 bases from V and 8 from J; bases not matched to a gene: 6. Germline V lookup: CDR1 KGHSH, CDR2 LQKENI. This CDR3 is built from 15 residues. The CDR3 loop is CASSPLQGADSPLHF. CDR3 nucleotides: TGTGCCAGCTCACCCCTGCAGGGGGCGGATTCACCCCTCCACTTT. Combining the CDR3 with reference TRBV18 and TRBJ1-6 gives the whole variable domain NAGVMQNPRHLVRRRGQEARLRCSPMKGHSHVYWYRQLPEEGLKFMVYLQKENIIDESGMPKERFSAEFPKEGPSILRIQQVVRGDSAAYFCASSPLQGADSPLHFGNGTRLTVT.

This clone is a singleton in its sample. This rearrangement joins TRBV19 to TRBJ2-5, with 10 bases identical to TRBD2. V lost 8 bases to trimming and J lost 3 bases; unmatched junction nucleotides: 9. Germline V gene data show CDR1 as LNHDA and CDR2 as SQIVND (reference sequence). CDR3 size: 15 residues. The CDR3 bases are TGTGCCAGTCAAGGGGGTCTAGCGGGGGAAGAGACCCAGTACTTC. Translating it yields CASQGGLAGEETQYF.